The clone carrying this T cell receptor (beta chain) has more than one count but fewer than ten. Its antigen remains unidentified. Primers included in the PCR were 60 Vbeta and 13 Jbeta primers. Only in-frame clones appear in the TCRdb table, and some are missing; sequencing was by immunoSEQ multiplex PCR. In the table there are 150,000 to 200,000 clones, roughly four fifths of which are singletons. Per germline, CDR1 SGHNT and CDR2 YYREEE (reference sequence). V lost 0 bases and J 4 bases, leaving 10 bases between the germline ends. The CDR3 runs 14 residues. The sample is drawn from a study of cytomegalovirus exposure and HLA in healthy donors. Study findings and constraints: Further analysis was carried out later, and it showed several of the most significant clusters appearing linked to common viral pathogens. Judged likely to be a sequencing artifact was a cluster of highly shared sequence variants.

Material for sequencing was PBMCs. The gene calls are TRBV5-4 and TRBJ1-1; D not certain. This sequence originates from a man between 35 and 55 years old in good health and CMV-seropositive. As DNA, the CDR3 is TGTGCCAGCAGCTTGGATCGGGGAAGCACTGAAGCTTTCTTT. Protein: CASSLDRGSTEAFF.